This is a list of T cell receptor beta chains from one sample in a study of CD4 T cells in relation to SARS-CoV-2 and coronaviruses. Clones were read by immunoSEQ multiplex PCR, and TCRdb kept only the in-frame ones, dropping some. The sample has approximately 37,000 clones; approximately 83% are singletons. The sequenced sample consisted of memory CD4+ T cells from PBMCs. Every receptor here comes from an adult with COVID-19. Each CDR3 is given with its conserved first and last residue. Each record gives: V gene, CDR3 protein.

v_gene: TRBV10-2
CDR3aa: CASSDLTRAGVSPLHF

v_gene: TRBV5-1
CDR3aa: CASRSESSGNTIYF

v_gene: TRBV28
CDR3aa: CASSPGLSSSYNSPLHF

v_gene: TRBV9
CDR3aa: CASSVKGSSRDSPLHF

v_gene: TRBV2
CDR3aa: CASSAGYTQYF

v_gene: TRBV7-3
CDR3aa: CASSLAGGPSETQYF

v_gene: TRBV18
CDR3aa: CASSPSGEGEKLFF

v_gene: TRBV18
CDR3aa: CASSLQEKGLGYTF

v_gene: TRBV28
CDR3aa: CASSPRQFNEKLFF

v_gene: TRBV10-2
CDR3aa: CASSPGLNEQFF

v_gene: TRBV27
CDR3aa: CASSLGTSGTDTQYF

v_gene: TRBV5-1
CDR3aa: CASSYSGGLYEQFF

v_gene: TRBV30
CDR3aa: CAWSGARGFGYTF

v_gene: TRBV18
CDR3aa: CASSPPSRLTEAFF

v_gene: TRBV6-2/TRBV6-3
CDR3aa: CASSWSFSNQPQHF

v_gene: TRBV6-5
CDR3aa: CASSYSRDDTQYF

v_gene: TRBV5-4
CDR3aa: CASSRGQRKNQETQYF

v_gene: TRBV29-1
CDR3aa: CSVEASGMGEQFF

v_gene: TRBV10-2
CDR3aa: CASSGVGGGRAYNEQFF

v_gene: TRBV18
CDR3aa: CASSPVAGVSTDTQYF

v_gene: TRBV30
CDR3aa: CAWGGGNEKLFF

v_gene: TRBV6-5
CDR3aa: CASSYIAGGKHEQYF

v_gene: TRBV9
CDR3aa: CASSAHGLAGRGGYEQFF

v_gene: TRBV10-3
CDR3aa: CAIRTGSEAFF

v_gene: TRBV18
CDR3aa: CASSPLGLAGARGEQFF

v_gene: TRBV6-1
CDR3aa: CASSERGDYPYTEQFF

v_gene: TRBV28
CDR3aa: CASRDRQYEQYF

v_gene: TRBV15
CDR3aa: CATSRGTILTGDYEQYF

v_gene: TRBV11-2
CDR3aa: CASSLLIVDRENQPQHF

v_gene: TRBV21-1
CDR3aa: CASSKEKGTQILKSSGRHYEQYF

v_gene: TRBV6-5
CDR3aa: CASASGHTDTQYF

v_gene: TRBV6-6
CDR3aa: CASTRDLGYGYTF

v_gene: TRBV10-3
CDR3aa: CAISEGDQPQHF

v_gene: TRBV18
CDR3aa: CASSRKPSGTQTYNEQFF

v_gene: TRBV3-1/TRBV3-2
CDR3aa: CASSLGVGVKNIQYF

v_gene: TRBV7-9
CDR3aa: CASGSLDRPNTEAFF

v_gene: TRBV19
CDR3aa: CASSTYYGELFF

v_gene: TRBV5-1
CDR3aa: CASSRPTSGGYNEQFF

v_gene: TRBV5-1
CDR3aa: CASSSPNRVHEQYF

v_gene: TRBV28
CDR3aa: CASSLAGGSKDTQYF

v_gene: TRBV7-2
CDR3aa: CASSLGWGRLSEKLFF

v_gene: TRBV28
CDR3aa: CASSFSAGGGTNEQFF

v_gene: TRBV9
CDR3aa: CASSVKVRADEQFF

v_gene: TRBV7-3
CDR3aa: CASSVLGGRAENEQFF

v_gene: TRBV9
CDR3aa: CASTVGQSGANVLTF

v_gene: TRBV5-1
CDR3aa: CASSLGSGGAQYF